These 25 T cell receptor beta chains were sequenced from one sample in a study of cytomegalovirus exposure and HLA in healthy donors (TCRdb year 2017). The library came from the immunoSEQ multiplex PCR assay. For the multiplex PCR, a mixture combining 60 forward primers for TCR Vbeta segments and 13 reverse primers for TCR Jbeta segments was used. TCRdb carries this immuneACCESS record with in-frame sequences only. Its versions omit some clonotypes, under half of them owing to an unresolved V gene in the studies checked, with the rest unexplained. The sample table records 100,000 to 150,000 clones; 78% of these occur just once. The ten largest clones take up around 3.6% of the sample. The sequenced material came from PBMCs. These receptor sequences come from a man between 40 and 49 years old in good health and CMV-seronegative.

The chain is built from TRBV28 and TRBJ1-6; 7 nucleotides align to TRBD1. The CDR3 length is 15 residues. With 6 bases clipped from V and 0 bases from J, the junction kept 2 bases outside the gene matches. Looked up from germline, CDR1 is MDHEN and CDR2 is SYDVKM. The CDR3 DNA follows: TGTGCCAGCAGAGGGGGCAGCTCCTATAATTCACCCCTCCACTTT. It is translated as CASRGGSSYNSPLHF.

Concerning this clone itself: A junction end diverges from the germline sequence, so it may reflect a read error. The chain carries TRBV7-9 and TRBJ1-2; the D gene is possibly TRBD1 (6 bases). Germline values: CDR1 SEHNR, CDR2 FQNEAQ (reference sequence). The CDR3 is 15 amino acids. CDR3 region: CSSSLVAGVAYGYTF. The CDR3 nucleotides are TGTTCCAGCAGCTTAGTGGCAGGGGTGGCCTATGGCTACACCTTC.

The genes are TRBV25-1 and TRBJ2-7; 9 positions agree with TRBD2. This CDR3 spans 14 amino acids. Germline CDR1 reads MGHDK; CDR2 reads SYGVNS. J gave up 2 bases and V 4 bases, and 3 bases lay outside the gene matches. DNA for the CDR3: TGTGCCAGCAGTGTCGGCGGGGGGGCCTACGAGCAGTACTTC. The encoded protein is CASSVGGGAYEQYF.

The rearrangement links TRBV5-1 to TRBJ2-1, with a tentative D call TRBD1 (7 bases). CDR1 is SGHRS, CDR2 YFSETQ, per germline. Trimming removed 4 bases from V and 0 bases from J, with 17 bases in between. The CDR3 loop spans 17 amino acids. CDR3 amino acids: CASSGRGVKTSYNEQFF. CDR3 sequence (DNA): TGCGCCAGCAGCGGCAGGGGGGTGAAAACCTCCTACAATGAGCAGTTCTTC.

This clone was counted a few times. The CDR3 is CASSLTGGFDSPLHF. CDR3 coding DNA: TGTGCCAGCAGCTTGACAGGGGGCTTTGATTCACCCCTCCACTTT. The chain uses TRBV5-4 and TRBJ1-6, with 9 bases matching TRBD1. The CDR3 totals 15 residues. V lost 1 base, J lost 8 bases, and 4 bases stayed unmatched. Germline CDR1 SGHNT, CDR2 YYREEE (reference sequence).

The gene calls are TRBV7-2 and TRBJ2-1, with 9 bases that match TRBD2. V shed 4 bases and J 5 bases; nucleotides not matched to a gene: 15. CDR1 is SGHTA and CDR2 is FQGNSA in the germline V gene. CDR3 size: 18 residues. The DNA of the CDR3 is TGTGCCAGCAGCTACACCGGAGCGGGGGGTGCCCGACACAATGAGCAGTTCTTC. Translated, it gives CASSYTGAGGARHNEQFF.

This chain links TRBV6-1 with TRBJ1-2; unclear D gene. Between the trimmed V and J ends, which lost 0 bases and 4 bases, there was a span of 12 bases. Germline V CDR1 and CDR2: MNHNS, SASEGT. This CDR3 region has 15 residues. This CDR3 reads CASSEAPMVSYGYTF. The CDR3 nucleotides are TGTGCCAGCAGTGAAGCGCCTATGGTTAGCTATGGCTACACCTTC.

J is TRBJ2-1 and V is TRBV4-1, with 7 nucleotides matching TRBD1. CDR1 is MGHRA and CDR2 is YSYEKL in the germline V gene. J was trimmed by 2 bases and V by 1 base; bases with no gene match: 5. The CDR3 runs to 16 residues. The CDR3 DNA reads TGCGCCAGCAGCCAAGGTCAGGGGGTTACCTACAATGAGCAGTTCTTC. This encodes CASSQGQGVTYNEQFF.

This sequence joins TRBV2 and TRBJ1-3; no clear D gene. V was pared by 7 bases and J by 0 bases, with 7 bases between. This CDR3 is 13 amino acids long. The germline V gene encodes CDR1 SNHLY and CDR2 FYNNEI. The CDR3 DNA is TGTGCCAGCATTCGGGACTCTGGAAACACCATATATTTT. It codes for CASIRDSGNTIYF. Drawing the rest from reference TRBV2 and TRBJ1-3, the complete variable domain is EPEVTQTPSHQVTQMGQEVILRCVPISNHLYFYWYRQILGQKVEFLVSFYNNEISEKSEIFDDQFSVERPDGSNFTLKIRSTKLEDSAMYFCASIRDSGNTIYFGEGSWLTVV.

The chain links TRBV29-1 to TRBJ1-5, with D possibly matching TRBD1 (5 bases). Germline CDR1 reads SQVTM; CDR2 reads ANQGSEA. V lost 6 bases and J 0 bases, leaving 15 bases between the germline ends. CDR3 length: 15 amino acids. Here the CDR3 reads CSVGGKSLSNQPQHF. The CDR3 DNA reads as TGCAGCGTCGGGGGGAAATCACTTAGCAATCAGCCCCAGCATTTT.

V is TRBV7-9 and J is TRBJ2-7, with D perhaps matching TRBD2 (6 bases). This CDR3 region has 11 residues. V gave up 8 bases and J gave up 6 bases, with 11 bases separating them. Germline V gene sequence: CDR1 SEHNR, CDR2 FQNEAQ (reference sequence). In DNA, the CDR3 is TGTGCCAGCTCGCGGGAAGCCGAGCAGTACTTC. Amino acid sequence: CASSREAEQYF.

The rearrangement links TRBV11-2 to TRBJ2-5, with a weak D call TRBD1 (6 bases). With 1 base removed from V and 2 bases from J, the gap between germline ends came to 11 bases. The CDR3 runs 15 residues. CDR1 SGHAT and CDR2 FQNNGV come from the germline V gene. The CDR3 is CASSLGNRVQETQYF. In DNA, the CDR3 is TGTGCCAGCAGCTTAGGTAACAGGGTTCAAGAGACCCAGTACTTC.

V is TRBV5-5 and J is TRBJ2-7; 8 nucleotides line up with TRBD1. V trimming: 6 bases; J trimming: 5 bases; junction bases outside the gene matches: 7. The germline V gene has CDR1 SGHKS and CDR2 YYEKEE (reference sequence). This CDR3 comprises 13 residues. The CDR3 bases are TGTGCCAGCATCGACACAGGGGGAAACGAGCAGTACTTC. The encoded protein is CASIDTGGNEQYF.

The chain is built from TRBV7-6 and TRBJ1-5; D gene ambiguous. The CDR3 spans 14 residues. The germline CDR1 and CDR2 sequences are SGHVS and FNYEAQ. With 0 bases removed from V and 3 bases from J, the gap between germline ends came to 6 bases. CDR3 nucleotide sequence: TGTGCCAGCAGCTTAGCGGCAGACAATCAGCCCCAGCATTTT. Its protein is CASSLAADNQPQHF.

The gene calls are TRBV11-2 and TRBJ1-2, with 7 bases fitting TRBD1. The ends lost 4 bases at V and 10 bases at J; junction bases unmatched: 6. This CDR3 is 12 amino acids long. The germline V gene has CDR1 SGHAT and CDR2 FQNNGV. The CDR3 sequence: CASSSTGFVYTF. For the CDR3, the DNA is TGTGCCAGCAGCTCGACAGGGTTTGTCTACACCTTC.

This chain connects TRBV5-1 to TRBJ1-2; maybe TRBD1 (5 bases). The CDR3 loop spans 13 amino acids. Germline CDR1 reads SGHRS; CDR2 reads YFSETQ. V lost 7 bases to trimming and J lost 12 bases, with 22 bases between them. The DNA of the CDR3 is TGCGCCAGCGGCCAGATCCCAGGGTCCCGAAACACCTTC. Its protein is CASGQIPGSRNTF. The full variable domain, its missing parts supplied by reference TRBV5-1 and TRBJ1-2, is KAGVTQTPRYLIKTRGQQVTLSCSPISGHRSVSWYQQTPGQGLQFLFEYFSETQRNKGNFPGRFSGRQFSNSRSEMNVSTLELGDSALYLCASGQIPGSRNTFGSGTRLTVV.

The V gene is TRBV19, the J gene TRBJ2-1; maybe TRBD1 (5 bases). The germline gives CDR1 LNHDA, CDR2 SQIVND (reference sequence). The CDR3 runs to 14 residues. Trimming cost V 7 bases and J 5 bases, with 15 bases left between them. CDR3 residues: CASTDSQGDNEQFF. CDR3 coding DNA: TGTGCCAGTACAGACAGTCAAGGGGACAATGAGCAGTTCTTC.

This chain joins TRBV9 and TRBJ1-6, with a tentative D call TRBD1 (6 bases). This CDR3 comprises 15 residues. The V end lost 0 bases, the J end lost 7 bases, and 11 bases lay between the germline ends. Germline V gene sequence: CDR1 SGDLS, CDR2 YYNGEE. This CDR3 reads CASSVEAGENSPLHF. CDR3 sequence (DNA): TGTGCCAGCAGCGTAGAGGCAGGGGAAAATTCACCCCTCCACTTT.

This chain uses TRBV19 with TRBJ1-4; tentative D call: TRBD1 (5 bases). The V end was cut by 8 bases, the J end by 2 bases, with 15 bases between. This CDR3 region has 15 residues. In germline, CDR1 is LNHDA, CDR2 SQIVND (reference sequence). The DNA for the CDR3 is TGTGCCAGTCAATCCTTAGGGGCGACTAATGAAAAACTGTTTTTT. Encoded protein: CASQSLGATNEKLFF.

The V call is TRBV29-1, the J call TRBJ1-4; D possibly corresponds to TRBD1 (5 bases). The V and J ends lost 6 bases and 4 bases respectively, with 6 bases between them. CDR3 length: 11 residues. Germline CDR1 reads SQVTM; CDR2 reads ANQGSEA. The DNA of the CDR3 is TGCAGCGTCGGGGGTAATGAAAAACTGTTTTTT. The encoded protein is CSVGGNEKLFF.

V usage is TRBV28 and J usage is TRBJ1-3; the D gene is possibly TRBD1 (5 bases). In germline, CDR1 is MDHEN, CDR2 SYDVKM. CDR3 length: 16 residues. V gave up 7 bases and J gave up 5 bases, with 21 bases separating them. Here the CDR3 DNA reads TGTGCCAGCACCTCGGGGGAGAGTATTGGGAGAAACACCATATATTTT. It translates to CASTSGESIGRNTIYF.

The CDR3 loop is CASKGQGSNEQFF. CDR3 DNA: TGCGCCAGCAAAGGACAGGGAAGCAATGAGCAGTTCTTC. The chain is built from TRBV5-1 and TRBJ2-1; 8 nucleotides match TRBD1. Trimming at V came to 6 bases and at J to 6 bases, leaving 5 bases not matched to a gene. The CDR3 is 13 residues long. Germline V gives CDR1 SGHRS, CDR2 YFSETQ.

V is TRBV19 and J is TRBJ1-5; tentative D call: TRBD1 (6 bases). In germline, CDR1 is LNHDA, CDR2 SQIVND (reference sequence). The CDR3 consists of 13 residues. V lost 7 bases, J lost 3 bases, and 10 bases lay in between. The CDR3 DNA reads TGTGCCAGTACAAGACAGGCCAATCAGCCCCAGCATTTT. Translation gives CASTRQANQPQHF. Using reference TRBV19 and TRBJ1-5 for the parts outside the CDR3, the full variable domain is DGGITQSPKYLFRKEGQNVTLSCEQNLNHDAMYWYRQDPGQGLRLIYYSQIVNDFQKGDIAEGYSVSREKKESFPLTVTSAQKNPTAFYLCASTRQANQPQHFGDGTRLSIL.

The chain has TRBV2 and TRBJ2-7; TRBD1 agrees at 7 bases. The ends lost 9 bases at V and 5 bases at J; junction bases unmatched: 10. The germline gives CDR1 SNHLY, CDR2 FYNNEI. The CDR3 has 13 amino acids. Written as DNA, the CDR3 is TGTGCCAGGAGACGGACAGGCACTAACGAGCAGTACTTC. Translation: CARRRTGTNEQYF.

The V gene is TRBV5-6, the J gene TRBJ2-3; D not resolved. V lost 1 base, J lost 4 bases, and 4 bases lay in between. Germline V gene lookup returns CDR1 SGHDT and CDR2 YYEEEE. The CDR3 consists of 12 residues. CDR3 residues: CASSLQSDTQYF. The CDR3 DNA is TGTGCCAGCAGCTTGCAGTCAGATACGCAGTATTTT.